This passage covers 24 T cell receptor beta chains from one sample sequenced in a study of shared clonotypes between healthy human individuals. The data were produced by immunoSEQ multiplex PCR, yet TCRdb's version contains in-frame clones alone and is incomplete. Of about a million clones in the sample, about 70% were seen once. Sequencing used memory CD4+ T cells sorted from blood. Subset described: CD45RA-negative fraction. Receptors originate from a man younger than 35 in good health.

On this clone: Other nucleotide sequences in the sample specify the same CDR3. The chain joins TRBV28 to TRBJ1-2; D unclear. Germline V gene sequence: CDR1 MDHEN, CDR2 SYDVKM. The length of the CDR3 is 12 residues. V gave up 6 bases and J gave up 3 bases, with 8 bases separating them. The CDR3 sequence: CASSPGDYGYTF. The CDR3, as DNA: TGTGCCAGCAGCCCAGGTGACTATGGCTACACCTTC.

V gene TRBV7-2 combines with J gene TRBJ1-1, with a tentative D call TRBD1 (5 bases). Germline V lookup: CDR1 SGHTA, CDR2 FQGNSA. CDR3 length: 13 residues. V lost 1 base to trimming and J lost 6 bases, with 9 bases between them. The CDR3 DNA reads as TGTGCCAGCAGCTTAGGGGGGGGACCTGAAGCTTTCTTT. As protein: CASSLGGGPEAFF.

This chain links TRBV5-1 with TRBJ2-2, with 8 bases fitting TRBD2. The CDR3 sequence is 16 residues long. Trimming removed 1 base from V and 4 bases from J; junction bases left unmatched: 6. CDR1 is SGHRS, CDR2 YFSETQ, per germline. The CDR3 region is CASSLLQRGSTGELFF. Written as DNA, the CDR3 is TGCGCCAGCAGCTTGCTTCAGCGGGGGAGCACCGGGGAGCTGTTTTTT.

There are a few counts of this clone. The chain joins TRBV6-5 to TRBJ1-5; maybe TRBD1 (6 bases). The germline gives CDR1 MNHEY, CDR2 SVGAGI. With 2 bases removed from V and 9 bases from J, the gap between germline ends came to 11 bases. The CDR3 spans 13 residues. CDR3 DNA: TGTGCCAGCAGTTACAGGGGGGATCCGCCCCAGCATTTT. The encoded protein is CASSYRGDPPQHF.

As for this clone: A junction boundary mismatches the germline segment, possibly from a read error. This chain joins TRBV7-7 and TRBJ1-1, with D possibly being TRBD1 (6 bases). The CDR3 runs 15 residues. Germline CDR1 SSHAT, CDR2 FNYEAQ (reference sequence). The DNA for the CDR3 is TGTGCTAGCAGCTTACAGGGAGCCCTTAACACTGAAGCTTTCTTT. It specifies CASSLQGALNTEAFF.

V and J are TRBV6-6 and TRBJ1-1; 8 bases align to TRBD1. V shed 5 bases, J shed 4 bases, and the junction held 12 bases outside the gene matches. Germline loops: CDR1 MNHNY, CDR2 SVGAGI (reference sequence). The CDR3 is 16 amino acids. This chain's CDR3 is CASSRGGRTGGTEAFF. The CDR3 DNA follows: TGTGCCAGCAGTCGAGGGGGCCGAACAGGGGGCACTGAAGCTTTCTTT.

This clone was counted a single time. Other DNA sequences from this sample encode an identical CDR3 as well. The rearrangement uses TRBV5-1 and TRBJ1-4, with 9 bases aligning to TRBD1. In germline, CDR1 is SGHRS, CDR2 YFSETQ. The CDR3 sequence is 15 residues long. After removal of 0 bases from V and 6 bases from J, the junction contained 3 bases not matched to a gene. The CDR3 here is CASSLGGTGYEKLFF. CDR3 coding DNA: TGCGCCAGCAGCTTGGGTGGGACAGGGTATGAAAAACTGTTTTTT. Complete variable domain (other parts from reference TRBV5-1 and TRBJ1-4): KAGVTQTPRYLIKTRGQQVTLSCSPISGHRSVSWYQQTPGQGLQFLFEYFSETQRNKGNFPGRFSGRQFSNSRSEMNVSTLELGDSALYLCASSLGGTGYEKLFFGSGTQLSVL.

The J gene is TRBJ1-3, the V gene TRBV6-1, with 9 bases that match TRBD1. This CDR3 is built from 16 residues. Germline V gene lookup returns CDR1 MNHNS and CDR2 SASEGT. With V trimmed by 0 bases and J by 1 base, 1 base remained unmatched. CDR3: CASSEAGTGSGNTIYF. The CDR3 bases are TGTGCCAGCAGTGAAGCCGGGACAGGGTCTGGAAACACCATATATTTT.

This clone was recorded only once. The V gene is TRBV2, the J gene TRBJ2-1; TRBD2 aligns across 9 bases. Germline trimming cut 4 bases from V and 7 bases from J; bases unmatched to any gene: 11. Germline assignment: CDR1 SNHLY and CDR2 FYNNEI. The CDR3 runs to 16 residues. Written as DNA, the CDR3 is TGTGCCAGCAGTGGTGGTGCGGGGGGGCCGTTGAATGAGCAGTTCTTC. Its protein product is CASSGGAGGPLNEQFF.

This chain links TRBV6-5 with TRBJ2-7; D tentatively reads TRBD1 or TRBD2 (6 bases each). Trimming left V 0 bases short and J 0 bases short, with 9 bases between. Germline CDR1 and CDR2: MNHEY and SVGAGI. This CDR3 comprises 15 residues. The CDR3 DNA sequence: TGTGCCAGCAGTTACTCGAGGGGGGACTCCTACGAGCAGTACTTC. It translates to CASSYSRGDSYEQYF.

The chain has TRBV11-3 and TRBJ2-1; D perhaps matches TRBD2 (6 bases). V lost 1 base to trimming and J lost 7 bases, with 8 bases between them. This CDR3 region has 13 residues. Germline V lookup: CDR1 SGHNT, CDR2 YENEEA. CDR3 coding DNA: TGTGCCAGCAGCTTAGTGGGACTGAATGAGCAGTTCTTC. As protein: CASSLVGLNEQFF.

The chain has TRBV12-5 and TRBJ2-1; D unclear. The CDR3 is 15 residues long. Trimming removed 1 base at V and 2 bases at J, with 9 bases between. CDR1 is LGHNT and CDR2 is FRNRAP in the germline V gene. The DNA of the CDR3 is TGTGCTAGTGGTTTGGGTCGGGCTACCTACAATGAGCAGTTCTTC. Its translation: CASGLGRATYNEQFF.

V gene TRBV7-2 combines with J gene TRBJ2-7; TRBD1 aligns across 7 bases. The CDR3 totals 15 residues. Germline values: CDR1 SGHTA, CDR2 FQGNSA. J lost 5 bases, V lost 3 bases, and 10 bases had no gene match. Here the CDR3 DNA reads TGTGCCAGCAGCTTGGGCCGACAGGGCGATAACGAGCAGTACTTC. It translates to CASSLGRQGDNEQYF.

The genes are TRBV5-1 and TRBJ2-3, with 7 positions matching TRBD2. The CDR3 extends over 15 amino acids. The germline V gene encodes CDR1 SGHRS and CDR2 YFSETQ. Losses at the gene ends were 5 bases for V and 2 bases for J; bases not matched to a gene: 8. The CDR3 nucleotides are TGCGCCAGCAGACGAGCGGGGACTCCCACAGATACGCAGTATTTT. It translates to CASRRAGTPTDTQYF. Combining the CDR3 with reference TRBV5-1 and TRBJ2-3 gives the whole variable domain KAGVTQTPRYLIKTRGQQVTLSCSPISGHRSVSWYQQTPGQGLQFLFEYFSETQRNKGNFPGRFSGRQFSNSRSEMNVSTLELGDSALYLCASRRAGTPTDTQYFGPGTRLTVL.

The CDR3, as DNA: TGTGCCAGCATCTCGGGTGGAGCTTTCTTT. As protein: CASISGGAFF. The rearrangement links TRBV6-5 to TRBJ1-1; D not resolved. The CDR3 totals 10 residues. The V and J ends lost 7 bases and 10 bases respectively, with 10 bases between them. The germline V gene has CDR1 MNHEY and CDR2 SVGAGI.

The chain employs TRBV5-4 and TRBJ1-3; the D is unclear. The CDR3 contains 14 residues. Germline CDR1 SGHNT, CDR2 YYREEE (reference sequence). Between the trimmed V and J ends, which lost 2 bases and 5 bases, there was a span of 11 bases. The CDR3 reads CASSLFTERNTIYF. The CDR3 region has the DNA TGTGCCAGCAGCTTATTCACAGAACGAAACACCATATATTTT.

This clone appeared many times. This sequence joins TRBV6-1 and TRBJ2-7; no firm D call. The V end lost 8 bases, the J end lost 4 bases, and 18 bases lay between the germline ends. The CDR3 totals 14 residues. Germline V gene data show CDR1 as MNHNS and CDR2 as SASEGT. DNA of the CDR3: TGTGCCAGCGTCTCGACTGGATTCACGTACGAGCAGTACTTC. This gives the protein CASVSTGFTYEQYF.

CDR3 amino acids: CASLYIPGLAPTGELFF. CDR3 in DNA: TGTGCCAGCCTCTATATCCCGGGACTAGCTCCTACCGGGGAGCTGTTTTTT. The gene calls are TRBV7-8 and TRBJ2-2; 9 positions agree with TRBD2. Germline V gives CDR1 SGHVS, CDR2 FQNEAQ. This CDR3 is 17 amino acids long. Trimming removed 8 bases from V and 5 bases from J; junction bases left unmatched: 15. Full variable domain (rest looked up from reference TRBV7-8 and TRBJ2-2): GAGVSQSPRYKVAKRGQDVALRCDPISGHVSLFWYQQALGQGPEFLTYFQNEAQLDKSGLPSDRFFAERPEGSVSTLKIQRTQQEDSAVYLCASLYIPGLAPTGELFFGEGSRLTVL.

This clone was seen many times. This chain joins TRBV21-1 and TRBJ2-1; the D call of TRBD2 is as the table states it, not checked on the DNA. TRBV21-1 is noted as a pseudogene. The CDR3 is 10 residues long. The CDR3 DNA is TGTGCCAGCATTATGTATGAGCAGTTCTTC. This gives the protein CASIMYEQFF.

In regard to this clone: The same CDR3 is also encoded by other DNA sequences in this sample. The chain couples TRBV5-4 to TRBJ2-3; TRBD2 might be the D (5 bases). This CDR3 has 13 residues. CDR1 SGHNT and CDR2 YYREEE come from the germline V gene (reference sequence). Trimming removed 0 bases from V and 6 bases from J, with 8 bases in between. CDR3 loop: CASSLGRGDTQYF. In DNA form, the CDR3 reads TGTGCCAGCAGCTTGGGAAGAGGGGATACGCAGTATTTT. The variable domain in full, completed from reference TRBV5-4 and TRBJ2-3, reads ETGVTQSPTHLIKTRGQQVTLRCSSQSGHNTVSWYQQALGQGPQFIFQYYREEENGRGNFPPRFSGLQFPNYSSELNVNALELDDSALYLCASSLGRGDTQYFGPGTRLTVL.

The V and J genes are TRBV7-9 and TRBJ2-1; 7 bases match TRBD1. V shed 4 bases and J 6 bases; nucleotides not matched to a gene: 9. The CDR3 contains 15 residues. Germline V CDR1 and CDR2: SEHNR, FQNEAQ (reference sequence). CDR3: CASSSQGQRFNEQFF. The CDR3 nucleotides are TGTGCCAGCAGCTCGCAGGGACAGAGGTTCAATGAGCAGTTCTTC.

The CDR3 protein is CASSQIDPREQFF. The CDR3 region has the DNA TGCGCCAGCAGCCAGATAGACCCCCGGGAGCAGTTCTTC. The V and J genes are TRBV5-1 and TRBJ2-1; D is unclear. Germline CDR1 is SGHRS and CDR2 is YFSETQ. V was cut by 4 bases and J by 10 bases, with 15 bases left in between. The CDR3 spans 13 residues.

This sequence joins TRBV10-3 and TRBJ2-2, with D uncertain. Germline CDR1 ENHRY, CDR2 SYGVKD. V lost 10 bases, J lost 1 base, and 10 bases lay in between. There are 13 residues in the CDR3. CDR3: CATGPMNTGELFF. The CDR3 DNA reads as TGTGCCACCGGGCCTATGAACACCGGGGAGCTGTTTTTT.

The chain couples TRBV7-2 to TRBJ2-3; TRBD2 matches 10 bases. This CDR3 is built from 18 residues. From germline, CDR1 is SGHTA and CDR2 FQGNSA. Trimming removed 0 bases from V and 4 bases from J; junction bases left unmatched: 10. CDR3 residues: CASSLAPLAGGRADTQYF. The CDR3 DNA follows: TGTGCCAGCAGCTTAGCCCCTTTAGCGGGAGGTAGGGCAGATACGCAGTATTTT.